These T cell receptor beta chains were read from a single sample in a study of blood T cell repertoires in COVID-19. Assay: immunoSEQ multiplex PCR; the TCRdb copy retains only in-frame clones and omits some. The sample contains about 200,000 clones, almost 90% of which appear only once. The sample comprised peripheral blood. These receptors all stem from a man aged 18 to 30 with active or convalescent COVID-19. Both conserved end residues are part of each CDR3. The order of the fields is D gene, V gene, J gene, clone size, CDR3 length, CDR3 protein, CDR3 DNA. A D gene is named only where the DNA matches it firmly. A clone size is listed for some rows: how often the clone was seen (once, few, many), or a class if it is expanded.

>-|TRBV7-9|TRBJ1-1|-|15
CASSPTPGLNTEAFF
TGTGCCAGCAGCCCTACTCCAGGGCTGAACACTGAAGCTTTCTTT
>-|TRBV5-8|TRBJ2-5|-|13
CASRWGVQETQYF
TGTGCCAGCAGATGGGGGGTTCAAGAGACCCAGTACTTC
>TRBD2|TRBV28|TRBJ2-7|-|18
CASSSPRGVSSSSYEQYF
TGTGCCAGCAGCTCTCCCCGGGGGGTCAGCTCTAGCTCCTACGAGCAGTACTTC
>-|TRBV5-1|TRBJ1-5|-|13
CASSRDINQPQHF
TGCGCCAGCAGCCGGGACATAAATCAGCCCCAGCATTTT
>-|TRBV7-9|TRBJ2-5|-|18
CASSLNWLTGRGQETQYF
TGTGCCAGCAGCTTAAATTGGCTAACAGGGAGGGGTCAAGAGACCCAGTACTTC
>TRBD1|TRBV30|TRBJ1-5|-|12
CAWGDSSQPQHF
TGTGCCTGGGGGGACAGTTCTCAGCCCCAGCATTTT
>-|TRBV6-1|TRBJ1-6|-|15
CASSSRTEYNSPLHF
TGTGCCAGCAGTTCCAGGACAGAATATAATTCACCCCTCCACTTT
>TRBD1|TRBV30|TRBJ2-7|once|12
CAWSWTGDEQYF
TGTGCCTGGAGCTGGACAGGGGACGAGCAGTACTTC
>-|TRBV14|TRBJ1-2|-|14
CASSQVGLRHGYTF
TGTGCCAGCAGCCAAGTGGGGCTCCGCCACGGCTACACCTTC
>TRBD2|TRBV25-1|TRBJ2-2|many|14
CASSGTSDTGELFF
TGTGCCAGCAGTGGGACTAGCGACACCGGGGAGCTGTTTTTT
>TRBD1|TRBV2|TRBJ1-6|-|13
CASRDRENSPLHF
TGTGCCAGCAGGGACAGGGAGAATTCACCCCTCCACTTT
>TRBD1|TRBV6-2/TRBV6-3|TRBJ2-1|-|15
CASSFHRGVLNEQFF
TGTGCCAGCAGTTTTCACAGGGGAGTTTTGAATGAGCAGTTCTTC
>-|TRBV3-1/TRBV3-2|TRBJ2-5|-|14
CASSQGFGSRGRDF
TGTGCCAGCAGCCAAGGATTTGGGAGTCGCGGAAGAGACTTC
>-|TRBV4-1|TRBJ1-1|-|14
CASSQIQGSTEAFF
TGCGCCAGCAGCCAAATACAGGGAAGTACTGAAGCTTTCTTT
>TRBD2|TRBV7-6|TRBJ2-1|-|15
CASSLTSGRYNEQFF
TGTGCCAGCAGCTTAACTAGCGGGAGGTACAATGAGCAGTTCTTC
>TRBD1|TRBV18|TRBJ1-6|-|15
CASSPGQGDNSPLHF
TGTGCCAGCTCACCTGGACAGGGAGATAATTCACCCCTCCACTTT
>-|TRBV11-2|TRBJ2-7|-|16
CASSFPRRSGTYEQYF
TGTGCCAGCAGCTTTCCCCGAAGGTCCGGGACCTACGAGCAGTACTTC
>TRBD1|TRBV3-1/TRBV3-2|TRBJ1-1|few|14
CASSPGTGLTEAFF
TGTGCCAGCAGCCCCGGGACAGGGTTGACTGAAGCTTTCTTT
>-|TRBV5-1|TRBJ1-2|-|16
CASSQGPTATNYGYTF
TGCGCCAGCAGTCAGGGGCCTACCGCTACTAACTATGGCTACACCTTC
>-|TRBV18|TRBJ1-5|-|16
CASSPRAGRDNQPQHF
TGTGCCAGCTCACCAAGGGCAGGGCGTGATAATCAGCCCCAGCATTTT
>-|TRBV3-1/TRBV3-2|TRBJ1-2|-|10
CASSQTELTF
TGTGCCAGCAGCCAGACAGAATTGACCTTC
>-|TRBV12-5|TRBJ2-2|-|13
CASPGLKSQELFF
TGTGCTAGTCCGGGACTTAAATCTCAGGAGCTGTTTTTT
>TRBD1|TRBV10-2|TRBJ1-2|-|17
CASSEGSGTAGWGGYTF
TGCGCCAGCAGTGAGGGGTCCGGGACAGCCGGATGGGGTGGCTACACCTTC
>-|TRBV24-1|TRBJ2-3|-|14
CATSAAGVADTQYF
TGTGCCACCAGTGCCGCAGGGGTGGCAGATACGCAGTATTTT
>-|TRBV10-3|TRBJ1-6|-|13
CAIRDQQGSPLHF
TGTGCCATCAGAGACCAACAGGGTTCACCCCTCCACTTT
>-|TRBV6-1|TRBJ1-3|-|15
CASSEGFSGRHTIYF
TGTGCCAGCAGTGAAGGGTTTTCAGGGCGGCACACCATATATTTT
>-|TRBV14|TRBJ2-1|-|15
CASSQIGGTYNEQFF
TGTGCCAGCAGCCAGATTGGCGGGACCTACAATGAGCAGTTCTTC
>-|TRBV13|TRBJ2-5|-|12
CASSLNPETQYF
TGTGCCAGCAGCTTAAATCCGGAGACCCAGTACTTC
>-|TRBV13|TRBJ2-7|-|14
CASSLMQGGYEQYF
TGTGCCAGCAGCTTAATGCAGGGGGGCTACGAGCAGTACTTC
>TRBD1|TRBV30|TRBJ2-7|-|21
CAWRPGTGTYGSSSSSYEQYF
TGTGCCTGGAGGCCCGGGACAGGGACTTACGGGTCTAGCAGCAGCTCCTACGAGCAGTACTTC
>-|TRBV19|TRBJ1-1|-|12
CASSPSYTEAFF
TGTGCCAGTAGCCCCTCTTACACTGAAGCTTTCTTT
>TRBD2|TRBV19|TRBJ2-1|-|13
CASSIWGGNEQFF
TGTGCCAGTAGTATATGGGGGGGCAATGAGCAGTTCTTC
>-|TRBV19|TRBJ2-7|-|15
CASSIAGTHSYEQYF
TGTGCCAGTAGTATAGCGGGGACTCACTCCTACGAGCAGTACTTC
>-|TRBV12-5|TRBJ1-6|-|13
CASGLEGGSPLHF
TGTGCTAGTGGTTTGGAAGGAGGATCACCCCTCCACTTT
>TRBD1|TRBV6-1|TRBJ2-6|once|17
CASSVGQGASGANVLTF
TGTGCCAGCAGTGTGGGACAGGGGGCCTCTGGGGCCAACGTCCTGACTTTC
>-|TRBV19|TRBJ2-1|-|13
CASWGSSYNEQFF
TGTGCCAGTTGGGGCAGTTCCTACAATGAGCAGTTCTTC
>-|TRBV19|TRBJ1-1|-|14
CASIGAPQNTEAFF
TGTGCCAGTATTGGGGCACCCCAGAACACTGAAGCTTTCTTT
>-|TRBV4-1|TRBJ1-1|few|14
CASSPGPGETEAFF
TGCGCCAGCAGCCCGGGCCCCGGGGAGACTGAAGCTTTCTTT
>-|TRBV2|TRBJ1-2|-|11
CASRQAYGYTF
TGTGCCAGCAGACAGGCTTATGGCTACACCTTC
>TRBD1|TRBV27|TRBJ1-4|-|15
CASSRNRGLPEKLFF
TGTGCCAGCAGCCGCAACAGGGGACTTCCTGAAAAACTGTTTTTT
>-|TRBV2|TRBJ2-7|few|15
CASTKAALSSYEQYF
TGTGCCAGCACCAAAGCGGCCTTGAGCTCCTACGAGCAGTACTTC
>TRBD2|TRBV28|TRBJ2-1|-|16
CASSLFTSGSYNEQFF
TGTGCCAGCAGTTTATTTACTAGCGGGAGTTACAATGAGCAGTTCTTC
>TRBD2|TRBV14|TRBJ2-7|-|15
CASSQTVASGTEQYF
TGTGCCAGCAGCCAAACCGTAGCCAGCGGGACCGAGCAGTACTTC
>-|TRBV5-1|TRBJ1-4|-|15
CASSLAGATNEKLFF
TGCGCCAGCAGCTTGGCCGGTGCAACTAATGAAAAACTGTTTTTT
>-|TRBV5-4|TRBJ2-7|-|14
CASSYSGVTYEQYF
TGTGCCAGCAGCTATTCGGGAGTAACCTACGAGCAGTACTTC
>-|TRBV19|TRBJ1-5|-|12
CASKYSNQPQHF
TGTGCCAGTAAATATAGCAATCAGCCCCAGCATTTT
>-|TRBV7-6|TRBJ2-1|-|16
CASSLRLTTSYNEQFF
TGTGCCAGCAGCCTTAGGTTGACTACCTCCTACAATGAGCAGTTCTTC
>-|TRBV7-2|TRBJ1-2|-|12
CASSTGRSGYTF
TGTGCCAGCAGTACCGGTCGATCTGGCTACACCTTC